This T cell receptor beta chain was captured by sequencing in a study of cytomegalovirus exposure and HLA in healthy donors. CDR1 is SGHNT and CDR2 is YENEEA in the germline V gene. The CDR3 sequence is 15 residues long. Trimming removed 3 bases from V and 5 bases from J; junction bases left unmatched: 8. PCR amplification relied on 60 Vbeta primers (plus 13 Jbeta primers). Libraries were prepared by immunoSEQ multiplex PCR; TCRdb keeps only in-frame clonotypes and omits some of them. The sample has over 100,000 clones; more than 65% are singletons. The origin of this receptor is a male donor in good health and CMV-seropositive. The specimen sequenced was PBMCs. The rearrangement uses TRBV11-3 and TRBJ2-3; 7 bases match TRBD2. DNA for the CDR3: TGTGCCAGCAGCTTGGGCGGGAGAGTCAGAGATACGCAGTATTTT. Translated, it gives CASSLGGRVRDTQYF.